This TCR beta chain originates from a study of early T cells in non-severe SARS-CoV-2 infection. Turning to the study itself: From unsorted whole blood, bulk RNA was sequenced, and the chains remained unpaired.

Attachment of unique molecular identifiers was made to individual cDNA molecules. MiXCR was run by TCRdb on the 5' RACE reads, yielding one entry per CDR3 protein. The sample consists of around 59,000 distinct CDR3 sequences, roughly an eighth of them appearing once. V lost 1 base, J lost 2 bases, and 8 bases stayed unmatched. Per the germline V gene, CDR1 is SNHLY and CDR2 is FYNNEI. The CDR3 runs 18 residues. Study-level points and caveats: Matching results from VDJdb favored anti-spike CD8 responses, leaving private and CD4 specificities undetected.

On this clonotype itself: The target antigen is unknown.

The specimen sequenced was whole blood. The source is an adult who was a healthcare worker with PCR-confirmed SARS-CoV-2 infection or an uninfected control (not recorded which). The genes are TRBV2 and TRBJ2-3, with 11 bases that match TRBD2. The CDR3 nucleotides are TGTGCCAGCAGTGAAGGGCGGTTAGCGGGAGGGCCCACAGATACGCAGTATTTT. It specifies CASSEGRLAGGPTDTQYF.